The 27 T cell receptor beta chains listed next were all sequenced from one sample in a study of blood T cell repertoires in COVID-19. Sequencing was performed with immunoSEQ multiplex PCR; in TCRdb, only in-frame clones are kept and a portion is missing. The sample shows approximately 50,000 clones, 79% of them seen only once. The sequencing input was peripheral blood. The source is a man aged 70 or older with acute or convalescent COVID-19.

This chain connects TRBV10-3 to TRBJ1-5, with TRBD1 matching over 10 bases. CDR1 and CDR2 (germline): ENHRY, SYGVKD. The CDR3 loop spans 13 amino acids. With 6 bases clipped from V and 6 bases from J, the junction kept 2 bases outside the gene matches. The CDR3 DNA reads as TGTGCCATCAGCGACAGGGGGCCTCAGCCCCAGCATTTT. Protein: CAISDRGPQPQHF.

The genes are TRBV9 and TRBJ2-3; D gene ambiguous. There are 14 residues in the CDR3. V lost 0 bases and J lost 4, with 9 bases in between. CDR1 is SGDLS and CDR2 is YYNGEE in the germline V gene. The CDR3 reads CASSVATAADTQYF. CDR3 coding DNA: TGTGCCAGCAGCGTAGCTACTGCCGCAGATACGCAGTATTTT.

The J gene is TRBJ1-2, the V gene TRBV6-5; perhaps TRBD1 as D (6 bases). Between the trimmed V and J ends, which lost 6 bases and 6 bases, there was a span of 11 bases. In germline, CDR1 is MNHEY, CDR2 SVGAGI. CDR3 length: 12 residues. The DNA of the CDR3 is TGTGCCAGCAGGGATGACAGGAATGGCTACACCTTC. Translated, it gives CASRDDRNGYTF.

The rearrangement uses TRBV7-6 and TRBJ2-5; tentatively, D is TRBD1 (5 bases). CDR3 size: 15 residues. Trimming removed 2 bases at V and 0 bases at J, with 10 bases between. Germline CDR1 SGHVS, CDR2 FNYEAQ. The chain's CDR3 is CASSLWQGYQETQYF. Written as DNA, the CDR3 is TGTGCCAGCAGCTTATGGCAGGGATACCAAGAGACCCAGTACTTC.

The chain's CDR3 is CASSLSLGAEAFF. In nucleotides, the CDR3 is TGTGCCAGCAGTTTATCGTTGGGGGCCGAAGCTTTCTTT. The rearrangement links TRBV27 to TRBJ1-1; tentatively, D is TRBD1 (6 bases). CDR1 and CDR2 (germline): MNHEY, SMNVEV (reference sequence). This CDR3 contains 13 residues. Trimming took 0 bases from V and 8 from J, leaving 10 bases between them.

The chain couples TRBV6-5 to TRBJ1-5; D is undetermined. V lost 2 bases and J lost 0, with 5 bases in between. This CDR3 spans 14 amino acids. CDR1 and CDR2 from the germline V gene are MNHEY and SVGAGI. The CDR3 reads CASSYRDSNQPQHF. The DNA of the CDR3 is TGTGCCAGCAGTTACAGAGATAGCAATCAGCCCCAGCATTTT.

DNA of the CDR3: TGTGCCAGTAGTCTATCCCTCGCAACTAATGAAAAACTGTTTTTT. This encodes CASSLSLATNEKLFF. The chain has TRBV19 and TRBJ1-4, with D unresolved. V lost 5 bases and J 0 bases, leaving 10 bases between the germline ends. Per germline, CDR1 LNHDA and CDR2 SQIVND (reference sequence). The CDR3 totals 15 residues. Filled out from reference TRBV19 and TRBJ1-4, the complete variable domain reads DGGITQSPKYLFRKEGQNVTLSCEQNLNHDAMYWYRQDPGQGLRLIYYSQIVNDFQKGDIAEGYSVSREKKESFPLTVTSAQKNPTAFYLCASSLSLATNEKLFFGSGTQLSVL.

V usage is TRBV4-3 and J usage is TRBJ1-1; D call uncertain. Trimming removed 0 bases at V and 9 bases at J, with 17 bases between. The CDR3 length is 15 residues. Germline CDR1 LGHNA, CDR2 YSLEER. The CDR3 loop reads CASSQDEGSARQAFF. Here the CDR3 DNA reads TGCGCCAGCAGCCAAGATGAGGGATCCGCGCGCCAAGCTTTCTTT.

The DNA of the CDR3 is TGTGCCAGCAGCTTGGGAGGGCCTTACGAGCAGTACTTC. It translates to CASSLGGPYEQYF. The chain joins TRBV5-6 to TRBJ2-7; D is perhaps TRBD2 (5 bases). Between the trimmed V and J ends, which lost 0 bases and 4 bases, there was a span of 8 bases. Germline V gene sequence: CDR1 SGHDT, CDR2 YYEEEE. This CDR3 is 13 amino acids long.

This clone showed up just a few times. V and J are TRBV9 and TRBJ2-2; TRBD2 might be the D (7 bases). CDR1 and CDR2 from the germline V gene are SGDLS and YYNGEE. The CDR3 is 15 residues long. The V and J ends lost 6 bases and 6 bases respectively, with 18 bases between them. This CDR3 reads CASTVGWEGAGELFF. The CDR3 nucleotides are TGTGCCAGCACCGTCGGATGGGAGGGGGCCGGGGAGCTGTTTTTT.

The V gene is TRBV13, the J gene TRBJ2-3; 7 bases are shared with TRBD1. Germline V lookup: CDR1 PRHDT, CDR2 FYEKMQ (reference sequence). V shed 5 bases, J shed 8 bases, and the junction held 13 bases outside the gene matches. The CDR3 sequence is 15 residues long. The CDR3 sequence is CASSPTGGRGLTQYF. For the CDR3, the DNA is TGTGCCAGCAGCCCCACCGGAGGTAGGGGGCTTACGCAGTATTTT.

This clone has at least ten counts. J is TRBJ2-7 and V is TRBV6-1, with 10 bases aligning to TRBD1. Unmatched junction bases numbered 0, after V lost 1 base and J lost 0 bases. From germline, CDR1 is MNHNS and CDR2 SASEGT. This CDR3 region has 15 residues. The CDR3 nucleotides read TGTGCCAGCAGTGAAGGGACAGGGGGCTCCTACGAGCAGTACTTC. This gives the protein CASSEGTGGSYEQYF.

Remarks on this clone: An end of the junction does not agree with germline; a read error may underlie this. The rearrangement uses TRBV30 and TRBJ1-2; 7 nucleotides match TRBD1. The CDR3 has 13 amino acids. Germline-derived CDR1 and CDR2 are GTSNPN and SVGIG (reference sequence). The CDR3 protein is CAWNLDTGTVPLF. CDR3 DNA: TGTGCCTGGAACCTAGACACCGGGACAGTCCCTTTGTTC. Complete variable domain (other parts from reference TRBV30 and TRBJ1-2): SQTIHQWPATLVQPVGSPLSLECTVEGTSNPNLYWYRQAAGRGLQLLFYSVGIGQISSEVPQNLSASRPQDRQFILSSKKLLLSDSGFYLCAWNLDTGTVPLFGSGTRLTVV.

The chain couples TRBV29-1 to TRBJ1-3; D possibly corresponds to TRBD1 (5 bases). The CDR3 is 14 amino acids. Trimming left V 6 bases short and J 6 bases short, with 18 bases between. Looked up from germline, CDR1 is SQVTM and CDR2 is ANQGSEA. For the CDR3, the DNA is TGCAGCGTAGCAGGGAAGGACCGGGCAAACACCATATATTTT. Its translation: CSVAGKDRANTIYF.

The gene calls are TRBV7-9 and TRBJ1-1; the D gene is possibly TRBD1 (5 bases). The germline CDR1 and CDR2 sequences are SEHNR and FQNEAQ (reference sequence). The CDR3 runs to 14 residues. Trimming left V 6 bases short and J 4 bases short, with 15 bases between. The CDR3 nucleotides read TGTGCCAGCAGATCCCTATCCCAGGGCACTGAAGCTTTCTTT. It specifies CASRSLSQGTEAFF.

The chain joins TRBV2 to TRBJ2-7, with TRBD1 matching 12 bases. Germline V gene sequence: CDR1 SNHLY, CDR2 FYNNEI. The J segment lost 4 bases and the V segment lost 6 bases, leaving 7 bases of the junction unmatched. This CDR3 comprises 15 residues. CDR3 loop: CASRPGTGGVYEQYF. The DNA for the CDR3 is TGTGCCAGCAGACCCGGGACAGGGGGCGTTTACGAGCAGTACTTC.

This clone was counted only a few times. The chain couples TRBV7-2 to TRBJ2-7; TRBD1 might be the D (6 bases). With 6 bases removed from V and 1 base from J, the gap between germline ends came to 16 bases. Germline V gene lookup returns CDR1 SGHTA and CDR2 FQGNSA. This CDR3 has 15 residues. The CDR3 sequence: CASSFAPTGSYEQYF. CDR3 DNA: TGTGCCAGCAGTTTTGCCCCGACAGGTTCCTACGAGCAGTACTTC.

V gene TRBV9 combines with J gene TRBJ2-5; possible D gene TRBD2, 5 bases. The CDR3 spans 14 residues. Germline lookup yields CDR1 SGDLS and CDR2 YYNGEE. V lost 2 bases, J lost 5 bases, and 13 bases lay in between. The CDR3 loop is CASSVTARGETQYF. As DNA, the CDR3 is TGTGCCAGCAGCGTCACGGCCCGAGGGGAGACCCAGTACTTC. Variable domain in full (rest from reference TRBV9 and TRBJ2-5): DSGVTQTPKHLITATGQRVTLRCSPRSGDLSVYWYQQSLDQGLQFLIQYYNGEERAKGNILERFSAQQFPDLHSELNLSSLELGDSALYFCASSVTARGETQYFGPGTRLLVL.

The rearrangement joins TRBV7-9 to TRBJ2-3; D not resolved. The CDR3 spans 16 residues. V gave up 1 base and J gave up 3 bases, with 14 bases separating them. CDR1 and CDR2 (germline): SEHNR, FQNEAQ (reference sequence). The CDR3 protein is CASSLDVDLMTDTQYF. CDR3 DNA: TGTGCCAGCAGCTTAGATGTAGATCTAATGACAGATACGCAGTATTTT.

V and J are TRBV11-2 and TRBJ2-7; 8 positions match TRBD1. Germline-derived CDR1 and CDR2 are SGHAT and FQNNGV. This CDR3 spans 14 amino acids. Germline trimming cut 5 bases from V and 3 bases from J; bases unmatched to any gene: 6. CDR3 nucleotides: TGTGCCAGCAGCCGCCGGGACAGGCTCTACGAGCAGTACTTC. Residues: CASSRRDRLYEQYF.

This clone came up a few times. The rearrangement joins TRBV4-3 to TRBJ1-3, with 7 bases identical to TRBD1. The germline V gene has CDR1 LGHNA and CDR2 YSLEER. The CDR3 runs to 16 residues. With 2 bases clipped from V and 0 bases from J, the junction kept 4 bases outside the gene matches. The DNA for the CDR3 is TGCGCCAGCAGCCAAACAGGGGACCTCTCTGGAAACACCATATATTTT. Protein: CASSQTGDLSGNTIYF.

The chain has TRBV4-1 and TRBJ2-1, with 10 bases identical to TRBD1. The CDR3 is 16 residues long. Trimming at V came to 0 bases and at J to 9 bases, leaving 8 bases not matched to a gene. The germline CDR1 and CDR2 sequences are MGHRA and YSYEKL. CDR3 protein: CASSQDPRQGAGEQFF. DNA for the CDR3: TGCGCCAGCAGCCAAGATCCGAGACAGGGGGCTGGTGAGCAGTTCTTC.

Only a few counts were recorded for this clone. The rearrangement joins TRBV14 to TRBJ1-3; 7 nucleotides match TRBD1. Per the germline V gene, CDR1 is SGHDN and CDR2 is FVKESK. V was pared by 3 bases and J by 4 bases, with 9 bases of the junction left unmatched. This CDR3 is 16 amino acids long. CDR3 loop: CASSHLGKGAGNTIYF. The CDR3 coding sequence is TGTGCCAGCAGCCACCTCGGGAAGGGGGCCGGAAACACCATATATTTT.

V is TRBV19 and J is TRBJ1-4, with D uncertain. V was clipped by 4 bases and J by 6 bases, with 15 bases between them. This CDR3 comprises 15 residues. Germline CDR1 is LNHDA and CDR2 is SQIVND (reference sequence). The CDR3 loop reads CASSKVSDWDEKLFF. CDR3 bases: TGTGCCAGTAGTAAAGTGTCGGACTGGGATGAAAAACTGTTTTTT.

This clone was recorded once. The V call is TRBV9, the J call TRBJ2-2; D call uncertain. The germline V gene has CDR1 SGDLS and CDR2 YYNGEE. The CDR3 has 17 amino acids. V was pared by 1 base and J by 2 bases, with 15 bases between. Here the CDR3 reads CASSVFSARGNTGELFF. The CDR3 nucleotides are TGTGCCAGCAGCGTATTCTCCGCGAGAGGTAACACCGGGGAGCTGTTTTTT.

This clone occurred once. The chain has TRBV6-5 and TRBJ2-7; 8 bases fit TRBD1. V shed 6 bases, J shed 7 bases, and the junction held 14 bases outside the gene matches. Looked up from germline, CDR1 is MNHEY and CDR2 is SVGAGI. The CDR3 totals 15 residues. The chain's CDR3 is CASRGKQGEVREQYF. In DNA, the CDR3 is TGTGCCAGCAGAGGAAAACAGGGGGAGGTTCGGGAGCAGTACTTC.

V is TRBV5-4 and J is TRBJ2-5; maybe TRBD2 (5 bases). Germline CDR1 is SGHNT and CDR2 is YYREEE (reference sequence). The CDR3 is 15 amino acids. Trimming pared 4 bases from V and 2 bases from J, leaving 15 bases between. The chain's CDR3 is CASSPALGEQETQYF. The CDR3 DNA follows: TGTGCCAGCAGCCCGGCATTGGGAGAGCAAGAGACCCAGTACTTC.